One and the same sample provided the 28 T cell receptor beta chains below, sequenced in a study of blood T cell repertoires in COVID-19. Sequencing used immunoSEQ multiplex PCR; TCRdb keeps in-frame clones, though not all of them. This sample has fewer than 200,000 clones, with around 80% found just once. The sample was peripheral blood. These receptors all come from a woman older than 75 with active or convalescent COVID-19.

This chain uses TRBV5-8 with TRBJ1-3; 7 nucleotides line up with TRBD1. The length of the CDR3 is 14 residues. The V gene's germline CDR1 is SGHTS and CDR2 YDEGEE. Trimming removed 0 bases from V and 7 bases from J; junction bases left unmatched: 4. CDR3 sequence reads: CASSLGTGANTIYF. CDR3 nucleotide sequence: TGTGCCAGCAGCTTGGGGACAGGCGCGAACACCATATATTTT.

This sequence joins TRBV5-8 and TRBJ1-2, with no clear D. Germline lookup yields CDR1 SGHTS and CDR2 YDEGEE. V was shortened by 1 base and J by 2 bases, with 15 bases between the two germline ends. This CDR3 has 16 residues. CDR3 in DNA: TGTGCCAGCAGCTTGAAATGGGCAGGCCTCAACTATGGCTACACCTTC. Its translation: CASSLKWAGLNYGYTF.

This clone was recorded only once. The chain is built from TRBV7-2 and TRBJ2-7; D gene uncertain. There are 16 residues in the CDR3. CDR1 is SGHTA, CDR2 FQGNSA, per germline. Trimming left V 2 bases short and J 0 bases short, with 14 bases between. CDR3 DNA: TGTGCCAGCAGCTTAACAGTCACTCCCGACTCCTACGAGCAGTACTTC. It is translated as CASSLTVTPDSYEQYF.

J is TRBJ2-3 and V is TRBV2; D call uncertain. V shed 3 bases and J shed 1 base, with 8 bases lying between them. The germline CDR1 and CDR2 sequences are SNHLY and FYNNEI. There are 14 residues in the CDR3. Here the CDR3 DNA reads TGTGCCAGCAGTGATCCCAGCGGCACAGATACGCAGTATTTT. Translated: CASSDPSGTDTQYF. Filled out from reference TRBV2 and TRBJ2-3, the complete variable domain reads EPEVTQTPSHQVTQMGQEVILRCVPISNHLYFYWYRQILGQKVEFLVSFYNNEISEKSEIFDDQFSVERPDGSNFTLKIRSTKLEDSAMYFCASSDPSGTDTQYFGPGTRLTVL.

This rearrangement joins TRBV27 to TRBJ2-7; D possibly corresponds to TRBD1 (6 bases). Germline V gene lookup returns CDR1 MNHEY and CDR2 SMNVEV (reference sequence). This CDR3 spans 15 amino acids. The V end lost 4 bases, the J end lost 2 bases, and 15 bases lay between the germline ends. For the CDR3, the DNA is TGTGCCAGCAGTTCATCCGGGACACCAACCTACGAGCAGTACTTC. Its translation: CASSSSGTPTYEQYF.

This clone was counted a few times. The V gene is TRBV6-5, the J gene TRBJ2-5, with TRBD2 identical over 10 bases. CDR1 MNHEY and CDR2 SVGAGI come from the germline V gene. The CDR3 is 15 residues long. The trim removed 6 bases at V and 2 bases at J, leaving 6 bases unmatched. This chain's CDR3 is CASSPLAGGQETQYF. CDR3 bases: TGTGCCAGCAGCCCATTAGCGGGGGGACAAGAGACCCAGTACTTC.

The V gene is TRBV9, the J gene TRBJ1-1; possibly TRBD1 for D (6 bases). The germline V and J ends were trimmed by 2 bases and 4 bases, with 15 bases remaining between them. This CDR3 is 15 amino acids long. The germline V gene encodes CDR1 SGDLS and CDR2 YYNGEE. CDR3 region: CASSVLQGLGTEAFF. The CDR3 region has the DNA TGTGCCAGCAGCGTCCTACAGGGATTGGGCACTGAAGCTTTCTTT.

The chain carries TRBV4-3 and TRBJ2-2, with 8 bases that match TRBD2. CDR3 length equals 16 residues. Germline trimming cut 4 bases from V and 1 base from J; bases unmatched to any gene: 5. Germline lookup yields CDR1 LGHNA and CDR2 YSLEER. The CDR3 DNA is TGCGCCAGCAGCCTAAAACTAGCGGTGAACACCGGGGAGCTGTTTTTT. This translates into CASSLKLAVNTGELFF.

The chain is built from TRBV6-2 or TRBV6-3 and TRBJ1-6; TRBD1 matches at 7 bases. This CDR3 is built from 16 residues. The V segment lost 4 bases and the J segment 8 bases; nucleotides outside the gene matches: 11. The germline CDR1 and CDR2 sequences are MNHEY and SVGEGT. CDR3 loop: CASSSRRTGFDSPLHF. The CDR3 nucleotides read TGTGCCAGCAGTTCGAGACGGACAGGTTTCGATTCACCCCTCCACTTT.

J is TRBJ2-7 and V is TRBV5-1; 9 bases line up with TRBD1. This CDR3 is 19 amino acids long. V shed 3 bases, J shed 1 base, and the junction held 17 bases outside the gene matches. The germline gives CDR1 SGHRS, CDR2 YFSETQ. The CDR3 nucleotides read TGCGCCAGCAGCTCCTTTCAGGTGGTATCCGGGACAGGGTCCTACGAGCAGTACTTC. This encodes CASSSFQVVSGTGSYEQYF.

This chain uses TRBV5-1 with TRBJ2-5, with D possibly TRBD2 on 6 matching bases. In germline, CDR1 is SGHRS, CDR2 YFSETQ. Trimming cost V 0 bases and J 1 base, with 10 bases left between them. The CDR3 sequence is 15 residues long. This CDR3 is CASSLVPSVQETQYF. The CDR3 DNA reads TGCGCCAGCAGCTTGGTACCTAGCGTCCAAGAGACCCAGTACTTC. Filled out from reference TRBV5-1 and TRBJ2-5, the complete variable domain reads KAGVTQTPRYLIKTRGQQVTLSCSPISGHRSVSWYQQTPGQGLQFLFEYFSETQRNKGNFPGRFSGRQFSNSRSEMNVSTLELGDSALYLCASSLVPSVQETQYFGPGTRLLVL.

CDR3 region: CASSMGSSGGAVWETQYF. The CDR3 DNA sequence: TGTGCCAGTAGTATGGGGAGTAGCGGGGGGGCCGTGTGGGAGACCCAGTACTTC. This sequence joins TRBV19 and TRBJ2-5; 11 bases match TRBD2. V was clipped by 3 bases and J by 5 bases; unmatched bases: 14. There are 18 residues in the CDR3. The V gene's germline CDR1 is LNHDA and CDR2 SQIVND (reference sequence).

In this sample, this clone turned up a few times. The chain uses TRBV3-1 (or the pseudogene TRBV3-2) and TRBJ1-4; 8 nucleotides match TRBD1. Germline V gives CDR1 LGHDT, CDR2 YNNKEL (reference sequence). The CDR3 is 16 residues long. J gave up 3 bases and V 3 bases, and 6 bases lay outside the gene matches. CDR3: CASSHLQGEANEKLFF. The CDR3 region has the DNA TGTGCCAGCAGCCATTTACAGGGGGAGGCTAATGAAAAACTGTTTTTT.

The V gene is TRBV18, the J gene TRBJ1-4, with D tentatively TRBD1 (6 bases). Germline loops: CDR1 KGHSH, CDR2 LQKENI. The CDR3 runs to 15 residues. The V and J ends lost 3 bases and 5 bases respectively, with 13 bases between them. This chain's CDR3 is CASSPGWQGNEKLFF. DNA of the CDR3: TGTGCCAGCTCACCCGGTTGGCAGGGGAATGAAAAACTGTTTTTT.

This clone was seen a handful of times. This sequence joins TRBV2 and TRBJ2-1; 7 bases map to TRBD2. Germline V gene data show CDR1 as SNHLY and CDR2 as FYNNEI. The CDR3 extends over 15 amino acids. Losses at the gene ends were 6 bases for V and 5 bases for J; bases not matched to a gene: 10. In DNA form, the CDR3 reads TGTGCCAGCAGCATTGGGAGGGGAGGCCACAATGAGCAGTTCTTC. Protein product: CASSIGRGGHNEQFF.

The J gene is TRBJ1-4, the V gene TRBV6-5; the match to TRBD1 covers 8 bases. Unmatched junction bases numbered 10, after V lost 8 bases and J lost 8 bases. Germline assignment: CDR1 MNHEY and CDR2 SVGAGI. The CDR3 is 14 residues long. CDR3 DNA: TGTGCCAGCGGCGACAGGGGAACTCGGGAAAAACTGTTTTTT. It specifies CASGDRGTREKLFF.

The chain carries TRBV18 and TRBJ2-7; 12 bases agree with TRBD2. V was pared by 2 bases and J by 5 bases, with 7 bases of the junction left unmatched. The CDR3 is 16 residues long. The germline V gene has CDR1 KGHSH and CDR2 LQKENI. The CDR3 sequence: CASSPKTSGGRDEQYF. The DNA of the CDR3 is TGTGCCAGCTCACCAAAAACTAGCGGGGGGAGAGACGAGCAGTACTTC.

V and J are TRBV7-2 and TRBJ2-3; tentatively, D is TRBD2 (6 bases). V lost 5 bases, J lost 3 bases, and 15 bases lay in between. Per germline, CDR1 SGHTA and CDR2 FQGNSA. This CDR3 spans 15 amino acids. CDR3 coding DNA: TGTGCCAGCAGCCCGGCCTCGGGACTTACAGATACGCAGTATTTT. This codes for CASSPASGLTDTQYF.

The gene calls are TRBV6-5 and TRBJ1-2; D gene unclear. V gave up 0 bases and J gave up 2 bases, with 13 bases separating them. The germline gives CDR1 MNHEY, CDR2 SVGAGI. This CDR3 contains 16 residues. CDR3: CASSYSSGVWNYGYTF. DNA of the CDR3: TGTGCCAGCAGTTACTCAAGCGGGGTTTGGAACTATGGCTACACCTTC.

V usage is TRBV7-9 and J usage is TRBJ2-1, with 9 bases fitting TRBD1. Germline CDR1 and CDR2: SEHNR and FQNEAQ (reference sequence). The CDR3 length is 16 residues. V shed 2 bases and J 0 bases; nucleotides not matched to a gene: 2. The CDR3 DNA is TGTGCCAGCAGCTTAAACAGGGGGCTCTCCTACAATGAGCAGTTCTTC. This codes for CASSLNRGLSYNEQFF.

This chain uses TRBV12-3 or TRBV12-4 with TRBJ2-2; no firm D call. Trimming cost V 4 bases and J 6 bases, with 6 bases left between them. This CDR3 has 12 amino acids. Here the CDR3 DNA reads TGTGCCAGCAGTTCCTCAGCCGGGGAGCTGTTTTTT. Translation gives CASSSSAGELFF.

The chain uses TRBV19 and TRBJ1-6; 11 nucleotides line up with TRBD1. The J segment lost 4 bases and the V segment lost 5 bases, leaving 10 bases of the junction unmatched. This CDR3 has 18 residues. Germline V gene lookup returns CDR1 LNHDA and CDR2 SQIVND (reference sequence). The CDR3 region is CASSSGTGGASYNSPLHF. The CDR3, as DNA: TGTGCCAGTAGTTCCGGGACAGGGGGAGCATCGTATAATTCACCCCTCCACTTT.

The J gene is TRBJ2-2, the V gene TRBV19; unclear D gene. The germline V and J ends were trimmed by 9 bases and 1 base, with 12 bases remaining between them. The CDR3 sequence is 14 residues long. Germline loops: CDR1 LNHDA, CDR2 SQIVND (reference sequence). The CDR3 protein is CASTDQLNTGELFF. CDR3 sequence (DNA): TGTGCCAGCACAGATCAACTGAACACCGGGGAGCTGTTTTTT.

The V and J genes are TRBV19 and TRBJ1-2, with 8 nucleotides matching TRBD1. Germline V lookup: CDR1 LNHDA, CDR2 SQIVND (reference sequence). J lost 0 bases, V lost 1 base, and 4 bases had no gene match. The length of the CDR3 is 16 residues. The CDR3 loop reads CASSIGRTGTNYGYTF. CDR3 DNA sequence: TGTGCCAGTAGTATAGGCCGGACAGGGACTAACTATGGCTACACCTTC.

The CDR3: CASSLIQGFSEQYF. CDR3 bases: TGCGCCAGCAGCTTGATACAGGGGTTTTCCGAGCAGTACTTC. The J gene is TRBJ2-7, the V gene TRBV5-1; 7 bases line up with TRBD1. CDR3 length equals 14 residues. From germline, CDR1 is SGHRS and CDR2 YFSETQ. The junction had 7 bases not matched to a gene; V was cut back by 1 base and J by 6 bases.

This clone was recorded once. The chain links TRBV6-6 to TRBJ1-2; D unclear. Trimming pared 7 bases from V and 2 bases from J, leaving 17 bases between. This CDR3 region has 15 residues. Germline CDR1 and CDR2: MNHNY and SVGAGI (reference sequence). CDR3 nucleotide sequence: TGTGCCAGCACCCCAGGACTCGGTCTCAACTATGGCTACACCTTC. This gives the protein CASTPGLGLNYGYTF.

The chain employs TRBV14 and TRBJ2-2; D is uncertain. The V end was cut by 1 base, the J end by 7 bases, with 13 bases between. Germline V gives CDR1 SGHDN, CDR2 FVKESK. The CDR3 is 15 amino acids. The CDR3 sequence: CASSQVAGSHGELFF. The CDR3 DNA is TGTGCCAGCAGCCAAGTGGCAGGTTCTCACGGGGAGCTGTTTTTT.

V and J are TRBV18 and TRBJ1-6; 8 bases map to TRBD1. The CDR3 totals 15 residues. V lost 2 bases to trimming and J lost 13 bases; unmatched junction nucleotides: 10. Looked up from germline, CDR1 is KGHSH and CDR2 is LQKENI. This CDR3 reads CASSPVSGQGVPLHF. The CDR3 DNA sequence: TGTGCCAGCTCACCAGTTTCTGGACAGGGTGTGCCCCTCCACTTT.